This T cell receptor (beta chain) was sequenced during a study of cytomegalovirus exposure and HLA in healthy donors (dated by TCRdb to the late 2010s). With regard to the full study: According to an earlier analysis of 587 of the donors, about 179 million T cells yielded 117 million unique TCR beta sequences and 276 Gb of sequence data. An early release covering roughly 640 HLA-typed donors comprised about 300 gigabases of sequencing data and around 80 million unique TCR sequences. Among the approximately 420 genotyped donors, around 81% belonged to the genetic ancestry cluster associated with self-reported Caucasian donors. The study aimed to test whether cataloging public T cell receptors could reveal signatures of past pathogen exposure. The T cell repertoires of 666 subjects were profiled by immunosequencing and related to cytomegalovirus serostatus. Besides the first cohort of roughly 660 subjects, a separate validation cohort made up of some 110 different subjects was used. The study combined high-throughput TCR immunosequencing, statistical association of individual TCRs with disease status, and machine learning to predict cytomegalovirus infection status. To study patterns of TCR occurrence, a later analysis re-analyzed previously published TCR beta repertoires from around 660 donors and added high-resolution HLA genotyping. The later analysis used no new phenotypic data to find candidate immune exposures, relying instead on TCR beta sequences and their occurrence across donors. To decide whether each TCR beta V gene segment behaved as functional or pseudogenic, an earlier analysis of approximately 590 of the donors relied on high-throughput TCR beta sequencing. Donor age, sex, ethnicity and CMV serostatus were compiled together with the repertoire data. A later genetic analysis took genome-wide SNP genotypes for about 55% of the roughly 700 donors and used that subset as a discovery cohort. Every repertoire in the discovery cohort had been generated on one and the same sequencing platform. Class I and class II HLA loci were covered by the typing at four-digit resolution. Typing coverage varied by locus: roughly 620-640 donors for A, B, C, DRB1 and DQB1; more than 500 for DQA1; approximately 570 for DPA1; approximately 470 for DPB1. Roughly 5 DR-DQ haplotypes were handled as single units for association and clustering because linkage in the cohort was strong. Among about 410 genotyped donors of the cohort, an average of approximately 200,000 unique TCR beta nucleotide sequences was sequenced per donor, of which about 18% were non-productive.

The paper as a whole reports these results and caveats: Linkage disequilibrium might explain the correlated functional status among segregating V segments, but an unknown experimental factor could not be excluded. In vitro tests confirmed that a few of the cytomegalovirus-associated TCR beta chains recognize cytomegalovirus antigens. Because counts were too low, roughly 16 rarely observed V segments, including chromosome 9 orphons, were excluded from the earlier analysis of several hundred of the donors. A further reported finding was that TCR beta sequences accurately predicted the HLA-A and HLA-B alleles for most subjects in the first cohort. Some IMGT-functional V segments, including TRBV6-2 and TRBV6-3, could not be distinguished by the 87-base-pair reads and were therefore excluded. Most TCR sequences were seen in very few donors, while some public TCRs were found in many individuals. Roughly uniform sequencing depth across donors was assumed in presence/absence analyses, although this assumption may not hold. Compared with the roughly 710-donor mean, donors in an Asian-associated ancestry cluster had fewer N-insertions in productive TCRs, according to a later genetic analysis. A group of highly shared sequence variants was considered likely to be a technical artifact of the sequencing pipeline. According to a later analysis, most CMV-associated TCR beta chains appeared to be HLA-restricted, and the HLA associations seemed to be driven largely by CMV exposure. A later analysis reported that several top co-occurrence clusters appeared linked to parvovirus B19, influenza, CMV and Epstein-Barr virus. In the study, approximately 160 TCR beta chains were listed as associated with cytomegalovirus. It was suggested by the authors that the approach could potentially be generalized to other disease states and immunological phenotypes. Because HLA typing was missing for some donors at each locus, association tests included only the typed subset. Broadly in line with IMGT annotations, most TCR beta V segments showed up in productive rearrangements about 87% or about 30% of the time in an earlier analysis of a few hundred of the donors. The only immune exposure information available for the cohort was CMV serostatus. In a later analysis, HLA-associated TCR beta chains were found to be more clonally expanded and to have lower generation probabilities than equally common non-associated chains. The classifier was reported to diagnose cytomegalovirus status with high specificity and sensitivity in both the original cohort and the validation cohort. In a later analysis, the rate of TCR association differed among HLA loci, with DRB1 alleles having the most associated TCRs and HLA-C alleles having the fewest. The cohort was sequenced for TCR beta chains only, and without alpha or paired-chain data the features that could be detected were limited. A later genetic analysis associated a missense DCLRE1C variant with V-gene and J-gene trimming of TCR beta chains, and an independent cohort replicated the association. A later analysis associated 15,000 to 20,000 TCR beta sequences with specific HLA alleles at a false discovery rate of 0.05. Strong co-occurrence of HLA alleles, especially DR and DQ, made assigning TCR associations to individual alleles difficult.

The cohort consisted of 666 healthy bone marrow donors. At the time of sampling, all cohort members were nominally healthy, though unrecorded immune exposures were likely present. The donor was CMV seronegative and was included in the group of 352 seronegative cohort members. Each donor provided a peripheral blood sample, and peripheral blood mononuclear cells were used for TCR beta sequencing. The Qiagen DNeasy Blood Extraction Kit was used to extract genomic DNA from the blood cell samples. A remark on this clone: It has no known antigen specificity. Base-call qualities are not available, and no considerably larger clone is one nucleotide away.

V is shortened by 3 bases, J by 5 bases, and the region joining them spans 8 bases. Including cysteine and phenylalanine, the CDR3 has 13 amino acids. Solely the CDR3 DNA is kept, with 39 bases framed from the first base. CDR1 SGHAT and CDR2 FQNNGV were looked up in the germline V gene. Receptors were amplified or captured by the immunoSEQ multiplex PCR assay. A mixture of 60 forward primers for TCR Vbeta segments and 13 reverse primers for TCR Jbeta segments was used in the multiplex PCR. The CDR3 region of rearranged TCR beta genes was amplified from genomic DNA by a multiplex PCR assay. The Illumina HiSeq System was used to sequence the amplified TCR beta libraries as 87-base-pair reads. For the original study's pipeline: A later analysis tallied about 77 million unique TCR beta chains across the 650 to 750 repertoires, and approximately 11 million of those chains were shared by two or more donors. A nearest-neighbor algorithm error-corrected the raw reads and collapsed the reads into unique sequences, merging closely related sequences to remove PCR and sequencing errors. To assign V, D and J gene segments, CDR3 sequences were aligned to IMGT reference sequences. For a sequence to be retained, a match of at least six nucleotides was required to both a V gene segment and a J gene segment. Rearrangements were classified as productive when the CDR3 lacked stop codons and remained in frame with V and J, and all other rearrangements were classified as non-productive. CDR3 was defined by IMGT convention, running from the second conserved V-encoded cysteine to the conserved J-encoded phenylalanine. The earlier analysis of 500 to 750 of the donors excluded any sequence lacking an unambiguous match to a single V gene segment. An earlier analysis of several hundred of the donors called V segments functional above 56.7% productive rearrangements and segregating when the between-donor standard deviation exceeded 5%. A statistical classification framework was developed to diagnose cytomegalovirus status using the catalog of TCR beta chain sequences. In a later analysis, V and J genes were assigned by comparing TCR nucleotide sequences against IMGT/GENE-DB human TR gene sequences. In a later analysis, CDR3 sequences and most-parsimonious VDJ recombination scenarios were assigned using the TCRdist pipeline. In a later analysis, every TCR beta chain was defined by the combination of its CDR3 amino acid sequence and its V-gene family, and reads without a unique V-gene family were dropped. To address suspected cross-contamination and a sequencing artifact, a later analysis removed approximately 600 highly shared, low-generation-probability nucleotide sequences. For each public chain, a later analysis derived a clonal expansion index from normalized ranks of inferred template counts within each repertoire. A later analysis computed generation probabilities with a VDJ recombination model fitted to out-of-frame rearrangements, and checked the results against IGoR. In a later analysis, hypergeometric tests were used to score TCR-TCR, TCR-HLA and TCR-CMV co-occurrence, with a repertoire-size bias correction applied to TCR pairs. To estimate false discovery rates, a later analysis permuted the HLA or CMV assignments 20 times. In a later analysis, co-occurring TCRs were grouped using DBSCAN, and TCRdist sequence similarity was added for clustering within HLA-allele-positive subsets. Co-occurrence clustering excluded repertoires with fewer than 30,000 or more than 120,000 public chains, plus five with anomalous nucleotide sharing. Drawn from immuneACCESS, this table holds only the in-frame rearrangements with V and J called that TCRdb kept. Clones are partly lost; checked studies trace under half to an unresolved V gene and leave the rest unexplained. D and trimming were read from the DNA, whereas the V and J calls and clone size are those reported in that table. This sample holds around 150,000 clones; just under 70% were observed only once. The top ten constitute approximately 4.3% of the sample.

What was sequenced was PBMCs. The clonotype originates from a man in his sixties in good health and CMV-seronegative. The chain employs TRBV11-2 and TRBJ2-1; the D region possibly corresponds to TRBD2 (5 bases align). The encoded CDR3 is CASSFERDNEQFF. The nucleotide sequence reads TGTGCCAGCAGCTTCGAGAGGGACAATGAGCAGTTCTTC. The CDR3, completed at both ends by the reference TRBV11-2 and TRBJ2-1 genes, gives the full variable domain EAGVAQSPRYKIIEKRQSVAFWCNPISGHATLYWYQQILGQGPKLLIQFQNNGVVDDSQLPKDRFSAERLKGVDSTLKIQPAKLEDSAVYLCASSFERDNEQFFGPGTRLTVL.